The 17 T cell receptor beta chains below come from one sample, sequenced in a study of cytomegalovirus exposure and HLA in healthy donors. It was with 60 Vbeta and 13 Jbeta primers that the PCR ran. Sequenced by immunoSEQ multiplex PCR; TCRdb stores in-frame clones only, minus some. The profile shows some 150,000 clones, roughly 80% of them singletons. The sequencing input was PBMCs. All receptors derive from a female donor in good health and CMV-seronegative.

This chain links TRBV4-2 with TRBJ1-2; no clear D. V lost 0 bases and J lost 2, with 13 bases in between. CDR1 is LGHNA, CDR2 YNFKEQ, per germline. CDR3 size: 16 residues. Here the CDR3 reads CASSQDPLIQNYGYTF. The CDR3 coding sequence is TGTGCCAGCAGCCAAGACCCCCTCATACAGAACTATGGCTACACCTTC.

The chain combines TRBV6-1 with TRBJ1-1, with D hard to call. This CDR3 spans 12 amino acids. The germline V gene has CDR1 MNHNS and CDR2 SASEGT. The V end lost 1 base, the J end lost 4 bases, and 4 bases lay between the germline ends. The CDR3 loop is CASSEGSTEAFF. CDR3 in DNA: TGTGCCAGCAGTGAAGGCAGCACTGAAGCTTTCTTT.

V is TRBV23-1 and J is TRBJ2-7; TRBD2 agrees at 9 bases. TRBV23-1 is identified as an open reading frame with a role that is uncertain. Unmatched junction bases numbered 3, after V lost 3 bases and J lost 3 bases. This CDR3 has 14 residues. The CDR3 DNA is TGCGCCAGCAGTCATACTAGCGGGTACTACGAGCAGTACTTC. The encoded protein is CASSHTSGYYEQYF.

This rearrangement joins TRBV6-4 to TRBJ2-3; 7 nucleotides line up with TRBD1. This CDR3 is 15 amino acids long. Looked up from germline, CDR1 is MRHNA and CDR2 is SNTAGT. V lost 4 bases to trimming and J lost 0 bases; unmatched junction nucleotides: 4. The CDR3, as DNA: TGTGCCAGCAGTGTGGGGGACAGAAGCACAGATACGCAGTATTTT. Translation: CASSVGDRSTDTQYF.

This chain links TRBV4-1 with TRBJ1-1; 7 bases map to TRBD1. With 3 bases clipped from V and 6 bases from J, the junction kept 10 bases outside the gene matches. The CDR3 sequence is 15 residues long. Germline CDR1 MGHRA, CDR2 YSYEKL. The CDR3: CASSHVIRDRAEAFF. The CDR3 DNA follows: TGCGCCAGCAGCCACGTTATCCGGGACAGAGCTGAAGCTTTCTTT.

The genes are TRBV5-1 and TRBJ2-3, with 11 bases identical to TRBD2. The CDR3 sequence is 17 residues long. Trimming removed 4 bases from V and 6 bases from J; junction bases left unmatched: 13. The germline V gene has CDR1 SGHRS and CDR2 YFSETQ. CDR3 in DNA: TGCGCCAGCAGCCGGGTGATAGCGGGAGGGCCTGGTGATACGCAGTATTTT. This gives the protein CASSRVIAGGPGDTQYF.

This chain uses TRBV5-6 with TRBJ2-3; possible D gene TRBD2, 5 bases. CDR1 and CDR2 (germline): SGHDT, YYEEEE. V was clipped by 0 bases and J by 4 bases, with 15 bases between them. CDR3 length equals 16 residues. The DNA of the CDR3 is TGTGCCAGCAGCTTGGCCGGTGGGCTAGCAGCAGATACGCAGTATTTT. This sequence encodes CASSLAGGLAADTQYF.

The rearrangement links TRBV28 to TRBJ2-5; a possible D gene is TRBD2 (6 bases). The V and J ends lost 6 bases and 10 bases respectively, with 15 bases between them. The CDR3 covers 12 residues. Germline V CDR1 and CDR2: MDHEN, SYDVKM. This chain's CDR3 is CASSPYREFQYF. CDR3 nucleotide sequence: TGTGCCAGCAGCCCGTATCGGGAGTTCCAGTACTTC.

The genes are TRBV7-9 and TRBJ2-7; weak D call: TRBD1 (6 bases). CDR1 is SEHNR, CDR2 FQNEAQ, per germline (reference sequence). With 10 bases removed from V and 0 bases from J, the gap between germline ends came to 13 bases. The CDR3 sequence is 13 residues long. As DNA, the CDR3 is TGTGCCACGGGACATCCGAGCTCCTACGAGCAGTACTTC. Translation gives CATGHPSSYEQYF.

The V gene is TRBV18, the J gene TRBJ1-3; D unclear. Trimming took 8 bases from V and 0 from J, leaving 20 bases between them. The germline V gene has CDR1 KGHSH and CDR2 LQKENI. This CDR3 contains 17 residues. The CDR3 protein is CASRLIPMATSGNTIYF. In DNA form, the CDR3 reads TGTGCCAGCCGACTTATCCCCATGGCCACCTCTGGAAACACCATATATTTT.

The chain has TRBV27 and TRBJ1-4, with D tentatively TRBD1 (5 bases). The V gene's germline CDR1 is MNHEY and CDR2 SMNVEV (reference sequence). Trimming shortened V by 8 bases and J by 7 bases, and 14 bases separated the two germline ends. The CDR3 extends over 13 amino acids. This CDR3 is CASSVGGIEKLFF. The CDR3 nucleotides read TGTGCCAGCTCGGTGGGGGGGATTGAAAAACTGTTTTTT.

V is TRBV27 and J is TRBJ2-1; D might be TRBD1 (8 bases). Germline V gives CDR1 MNHEY, CDR2 SMNVEV (reference sequence). V was clipped by 1 base and J by 8 bases, with 15 bases between them. The CDR3 spans 15 residues. The DNA for the CDR3 is TGTGCCAGCAGTTTATTGTACAGGGGGGGCGATGAGCAGTTCTTC. Translation: CASSLLYRGGDEQFF.

The chain links TRBV10-3 to TRBJ2-7; tentative D call: TRBD2 (6 bases). Trimming stripped 5 bases from V and 4 bases from J, with 27 bases between. This CDR3 comprises 18 residues. Per germline, CDR1 ENHRY and CDR2 SYGVKD. The CDR3 sequence is CAISSPRGTRPYLYEQYF. The CDR3 DNA reads TGTGCCATCAGTTCCCCTCGAGGGACTCGCCCGTATTTATACGAGCAGTACTTC.

The chain carries TRBV19 and TRBJ1-1, with a tentative D call TRBD1 (6 bases). Germline V lookup: CDR1 LNHDA, CDR2 SQIVND (reference sequence). This CDR3 is 14 amino acids long. V shed 3 bases and J shed 7 bases, with 15 bases lying between them. The CDR3 DNA follows: TGTGCCAGTAGTATGGGCAGGGGAGCTAGTGAAGCTTTCTTT. Its translation is CASSMGRGASEAFF.

The chain recombines TRBV5-1 with TRBJ1-6; 7 bases are shared with TRBD1. CDR3 length: 16 residues. The junction had 6 bases not matched to a gene; V was cut back by 2 bases and J by 4 bases. Germline assignment: CDR1 SGHRS and CDR2 YFSETQ. As DNA, the CDR3 is TGCGCCAGCAGCTTACGGGACAGCCCGTATAATTCACCCCTCCACTTT. Its protein product is CASSLRDSPYNSPLHF.

The CDR3 DNA sequence: TGTGCCAGTAGTATAGTTGGAGGGAACGAGCAGTACTTC. This codes for CASSIVGGNEQYF. V usage is TRBV19 and J usage is TRBJ2-7, with D perhaps TRBD2 (6 bases). This CDR3 is built from 13 residues. Between the trimmed V and J ends, which lost 1 base and 5 bases, there was a span of 9 bases. Germline V lookup: CDR1 LNHDA, CDR2 SQIVND (reference sequence).

The gene calls are TRBV5-5 and TRBJ1-2; D gene unclear. In germline, CDR1 is SGHKS, CDR2 YYEKEE (reference sequence). This CDR3 has 13 amino acids. V lost 0 bases to trimming and J lost 4 bases, with 7 bases between them. The CDR3 is CASSLVGSYGYTF. CDR3 DNA: TGTGCCAGCAGCTTGGTGGGCTCCTATGGCTACACCTTC.